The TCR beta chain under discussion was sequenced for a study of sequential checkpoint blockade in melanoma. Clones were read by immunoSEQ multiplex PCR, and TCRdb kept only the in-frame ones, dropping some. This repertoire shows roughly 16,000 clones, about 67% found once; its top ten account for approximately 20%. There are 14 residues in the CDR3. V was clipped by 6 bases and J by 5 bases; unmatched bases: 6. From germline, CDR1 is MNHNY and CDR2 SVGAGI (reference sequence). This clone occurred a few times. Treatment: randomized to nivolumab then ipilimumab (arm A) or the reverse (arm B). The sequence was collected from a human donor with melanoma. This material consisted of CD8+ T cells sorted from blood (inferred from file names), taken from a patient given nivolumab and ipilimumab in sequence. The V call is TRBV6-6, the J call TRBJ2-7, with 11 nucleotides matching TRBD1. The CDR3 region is CASSLDRGLDEQYF. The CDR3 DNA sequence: TGTGCCAGCAGCCTGGACAGGGGGCTGGACGAGCAGTACTTC.